The clone carrying this T cell receptor beta chain was picked up a small number of times. The antigen is undetermined. The sample is drawn from a study of cytomegalovirus exposure and HLA in healthy donors. Broader study findings: Trimming of TCR beta V- and J-genes showed a link, identified in a later analysis, to a missense DCLRE1C variant. HLA alleles showed associations with around 15,000 TCR beta sequences in a later analysis, at a 0.05 false discovery rate.

The PCR had 60 Vbeta and 13 Jbeta primers. Using immunoSEQ multiplex PCR, the repertoire was profiled, and TCRdb retains in-frame clones only, with some absent. Of tens of thousands of clones in the sample, around 71% were seen once. V shed 7 bases and J shed 1 base, with 11 bases lying between them. Germline CDR1 reads SGHNT; CDR2 reads YENEEA. The CDR3 is 13 amino acids. The source of this sequence is a man aged 60 to 69 in good health and CMV-seronegative. The chain combines TRBV11-3 with TRBJ2-7; tentatively, D is TRBD1 (5 bases). The sequencing input was PBMCs. CDR3 bases: TGTGCCAGCAACGAAGGGGAATCCTACGAGCAGTACTTC. It codes for CASNEGESYEQYF.